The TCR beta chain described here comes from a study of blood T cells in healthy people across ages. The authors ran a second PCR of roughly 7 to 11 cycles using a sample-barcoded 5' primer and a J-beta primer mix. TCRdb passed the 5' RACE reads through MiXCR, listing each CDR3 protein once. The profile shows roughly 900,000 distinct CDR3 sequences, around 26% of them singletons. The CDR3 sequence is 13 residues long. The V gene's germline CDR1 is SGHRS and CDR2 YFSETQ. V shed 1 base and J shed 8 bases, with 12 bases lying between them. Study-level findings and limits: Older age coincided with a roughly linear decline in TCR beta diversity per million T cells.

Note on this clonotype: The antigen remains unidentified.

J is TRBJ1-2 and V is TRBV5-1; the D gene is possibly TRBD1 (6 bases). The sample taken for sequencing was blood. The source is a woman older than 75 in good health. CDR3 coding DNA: TGCGCCAGCAGCTTGTCAGGGGTAGACGGCTACACCTTC. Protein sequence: CASSLSGVDGYTF.